The 30 T cell receptor beta chains below all came from one sample that was sequenced in a study of cytomegalovirus exposure and HLA in healthy donors. 60 Vbeta and 13 Jbeta primers were used in PCR. Sequencing used immunoSEQ multiplex PCR; TCRdb keeps in-frame clones, though not all of them. The table includes about 200,000 clones, 75% to 90% detected once. The sample comprised PBMCs. All receptors come from a boy younger than 10 in good health and CMV-seronegative.

In this sample, this clone turned up a few times. V gene TRBV14 combines with J gene TRBJ2-1, with 7 bases identical to TRBD1. The trim removed 4 bases at V and 7 bases at J, leaving 4 bases unmatched. The germline V gene has CDR1 SGHDN and CDR2 FVKESK. The CDR3 spans 13 residues. The CDR3 reads CASSPGTANEQFF. The DNA for the CDR3 is TGTGCCAGCAGCCCCGGGACAGCTAATGAGCAGTTCTTC. Together with reference TRBV14 and TRBJ2-1, the CDR3 gives the full variable domain: EAGVTQFPSHSVIEKGQTVTLRCDPISGHDNLYWYRRVMGKEIKFLLHFVKESKQDESGMPNNRFLAERTGGTYSTLKVQPAELEDSGVYFCASSPGTANEQFFGPGTRLTVL.

This chain connects TRBV6-1 to TRBJ1-1; D is unresolved. The CDR3 contains 14 residues. Germline values: CDR1 MNHNS, CDR2 SASEGT. V lost 2 bases to trimming and J lost 5 bases, with 12 bases between them. The CDR3, as DNA: TGTGCCAGCAGTGAATACCCGGGAATTACTGAAGCTTTCTTT. It codes for CASSEYPGITEAFF.

This clone was detected a few times. The chain's CDR3 is CASSFAQGSGTEAFF. CDR3 coding DNA: TGTGCCAGCAGTTTTGCACAGGGGTCGGGCACTGAAGCTTTCTTT. The J gene is TRBJ1-1, the V gene TRBV28; 7 positions match TRBD1. The CDR3 loop spans 15 amino acids. CDR1 and CDR2 from the germline V gene are MDHEN and SYDVKM. After removal of 3 bases from V and 4 bases from J, the junction contained 8 bases not matched to a gene.

The chain couples TRBV7-2 to TRBJ1-3; 10 bases align to TRBD1. V shed 5 bases, J shed 2 bases, and the junction held 6 bases outside the gene matches. The CDR3 has 16 amino acids. CDR1 is SGHTA, CDR2 FQGNSA, per germline. CDR3 bases: TGTGCCAGCAGCCCGGGACAGGGGATTCCTGGAAACACCATATATTTT. It encodes CASSPGQGIPGNTIYF.

The rearrangement uses TRBV6-5 and TRBJ2-5, with TRBD2 matching over 13 bases. With the DNA end fitting TRBJ2-7 better, the J assignment may be wrong. Germline lookup yields CDR1 MNHEY and CDR2 SVGAGI. The CDR3 is made up of 14 amino acids. CDR3 DNA sequence: TGTGCCAGCAGTACTAGCGGGGGGGATTACGAGCAGTACTTC. Translating it yields CASSTSGGDYEQYF.

The gene calls are TRBV10-2 and TRBJ2-3, with 7 nucleotides matching TRBD2. Looked up from germline, CDR1 is WSHSY and CDR2 is SAAADI. After removal of 11 bases from V and 3 bases from J, the junction contained 20 bases not matched to a gene. CDR3 size: 17 residues. CDR3 amino acids: CASEDTGGSLLTDTQYF. In DNA, the CDR3 is TGCGCCTCCGAGGATACGGGGGGATCACTACTAACAGATACGCAGTATTTT.

This clone showed up just once. The chain recombines TRBV7-2 with TRBJ2-5; 16 nucleotides line up with TRBD2. V gave up 3 bases and J gave up 2 bases; unmatched junction bases: 3. The CDR3 runs 17 residues. Germline values: CDR1 SGHTA, CDR2 FQGNSA. The CDR3 loop reads CASSFGGLAGGQETQYF. The CDR3, as DNA: TGTGCCAGCAGCTTTGGGGGACTAGCGGGAGGGCAAGAGACCCAGTACTTC.

This clone showed up just once. V is TRBV9 and J is TRBJ2-5; D might be TRBD2 (6 bases). Trimming took 0 bases from V and 5 from J, leaving 14 bases between them. CDR1 and CDR2 from the germline V gene are SGDLS and YYNGEE. The CDR3 contains 15 residues. This chain's CDR3 is CASSVAGSPGETQYF. Here the CDR3 DNA reads TGTGCCAGCAGCGTAGCCGGGAGTCCTGGGGAGACCCAGTACTTC.

J is TRBJ1-5 and V is TRBV15; D gene ambiguous. Between the trimmed V and J ends, which lost 0 bases and 0 bases, there was a span of 6 bases. Germline assignment: CDR1 LNHNV and CDR2 YYDKDF (reference sequence). This CDR3 has 15 amino acids. Here the CDR3 DNA reads TGTGCCACCAGCAGAGATTTGAGTAGCAATCAGCCCCAGCATTTT. Translation: CATSRDLSSNQPQHF. The full variable domain, its missing parts supplied by reference TRBV15 and TRBJ1-5, is DAMVIQNPRYQVTQFGKPVTLSCSQTLNHNVMYWYQQKSSQAPKLLFHYYDKDFNNEADTPDNFQSRRPNTSFCFLDIRSPGLGDTAMYLCATSRDLSSNQPQHFGDGTRLSIL.

This clone showed up just once. CDR3 region: CASAEGTGFSGANVLTF. As DNA, the CDR3 is TGTGCCAGCGCCGAGGGGACAGGGTTCTCTGGGGCCAACGTCCTGACTTTC. This chain links TRBV11-2 with TRBJ2-6; 9 bases are a match to TRBD1. The ends lost 8 bases at V and 0 bases at J; junction bases unmatched: 8. The CDR3 is 17 residues long. Germline V gene lookup returns CDR1 SGHAT and CDR2 FQNNGV.

This chain links TRBV30 with TRBJ1-1; no clear D gene. This CDR3 is 13 amino acids long. V lost 4 bases and J lost 1, with 10 bases in between. Per germline, CDR1 GTSNPN and CDR2 SVGIG (reference sequence). The CDR3 DNA reads TGTGCCTGGACGAAGGAGGAGAACACTGAAGCTTTCTTT. Its protein is CAWTKEENTEAFF.

The chain employs TRBV6-1 and TRBJ1-2; D gene unclear. The CDR3 runs to 13 residues. The V gene's germline CDR1 is MNHNS and CDR2 SASEGT. Between the trimmed V and J ends, which lost 2 bases and 8 bases, there was a span of 12 bases. The CDR3 here is CASSESEARGYTF. The CDR3 DNA sequence: TGTGCCAGCAGTGAATCTGAAGCTAGAGGCTACACCTTC.

The count of this clone is one. The chain uses TRBV27 and TRBJ1-1, with a weak D call TRBD1 (5 bases). The germline CDR1 and CDR2 sequences are MNHEY and SMNVEV (reference sequence). The CDR3 is 16 amino acids. V lost 3 bases and J 1 base, leaving 15 bases between the germline ends. For the CDR3, the DNA is TGTGCCAGCAGTTTTCTGTCGGGGGTCCAGAACACTGAAGCTTTCTTT. This translates into CASSFLSGVQNTEAFF.

The CDR3 DNA reads TGTGCCAGCAGGGACAGGGGAAGGACTGAAGCTTTCTTT. Translation: CASRDRGRTEAFF. The chain links TRBV6-1 to TRBJ1-1; 9 positions match TRBD1. The CDR3 runs 13 residues. V shed 6 bases, J shed 5 bases, and the junction held 4 bases outside the gene matches. Germline-derived CDR1 and CDR2 are MNHNS and SASEGT.

This chain uses TRBV7-9 with TRBJ1-3, with D uncertain. CDR3 size: 14 residues. V was cut by 2 bases and J by 4 bases, with 9 bases left in between. CDR1 is SEHNR, CDR2 FQNEAQ, per germline (reference sequence). CDR3 DNA sequence: TGTGCCAGCAGCTTACGCTCCGAGGGAAACACCATATATTTT. This encodes CASSLRSEGNTIYF.

The rearrangement uses TRBV5-4 and TRBJ2-5, with 10 bases matching TRBD1. With V trimmed by 2 bases and J by 2 bases, 6 bases remained unmatched. CDR3 length: 16 amino acids. CDR1 is SGHNT, CDR2 YYREEE, per germline (reference sequence). The CDR3 loop is CASSLGQGGRQETQYF. CDR3 DNA: TGTGCCAGCAGCTTAGGACAGGGGGGGAGGCAAGAGACCCAGTACTTC.

The CDR3 coding sequence is TGCAGCGTTGAATTACAGGTTATGAACACTGAAGCTTTCTTT. This codes for CSVELQVMNTEAFF. The V call is TRBV29-1, the J call TRBJ1-1; weak D call: TRBD1 (5 bases). This CDR3 region has 14 residues. Trimming removed 2 bases at V and 0 bases at J, with 10 bases between. CDR1 is SQVTM and CDR2 is ANQGSEA in the germline V gene.

This chain uses TRBV14 with TRBJ2-3; the D is unclear. This CDR3 contains 12 residues. Germline CDR1 reads SGHDN; CDR2 reads FVKESK. Trimming cost V 4 bases and J 8 bases, with 10 bases left between them. CDR3 sequence: CASSPFESTQYF. The DNA for the CDR3 is TGTGCCAGCAGCCCCTTTGAGAGTACGCAGTATTTT. The full variable domain, with the rest looked up from reference TRBV14 and TRBJ2-3, is EAGVTQFPSHSVIEKGQTVTLRCDPISGHDNLYWYRRVMGKEIKFLLHFVKESKQDESGMPNNRFLAERTGGTYSTLKVQPAELEDSGVYFCASSPFESTQYFGPGTRLTVL.

J is TRBJ2-2 and V is TRBV28, with D possibly TRBD2 on 5 matching bases. The CDR3 spans 14 residues. Trimming left V 4 bases short and J 7 bases short, with 13 bases between. Germline V lookup: CDR1 MDHEN, CDR2 SYDVKM. The CDR3 sequence: CASSSLGLSGELFF. CDR3 DNA sequence: TGTGCCAGCAGTTCACTAGGCCTGAGCGGGGAGCTGTTTTTT.

This chain links TRBV7-8 with TRBJ2-7; D is uncertain. CDR1 is SGHVS and CDR2 is FQNEAQ in the germline V gene. V lost 4 bases and J 2 bases, leaving 30 bases between the germline ends. The CDR3 length is 20 residues. The chain's CDR3 is CASSSPRGGRQTHAPYEQYF. CDR3 sequence (DNA): TGTGCCAGCAGCTCTCCGAGAGGTGGTCGGCAGACCCACGCCCCCTACGAGCAGTACTTC.

The chain is built from TRBV5-1 and TRBJ1-1, with a possible D match to TRBD1 (5 bases). Germline values: CDR1 SGHRS, CDR2 YFSETQ. The CDR3 runs 15 residues. V shed 0 bases and J shed 5 bases, with 14 bases lying between them. In DNA, the CDR3 is TGCGCCAGCAGCTTGGAGGGACTATTGGGGACTGAAGCTTTCTTT. Translating gives CASSLEGLLGTEAFF. Filled out from reference TRBV5-1 and TRBJ1-1, the complete variable domain reads KAGVTQTPRYLIKTRGQQVTLSCSPISGHRSVSWYQQTPGQGLQFLFEYFSETQRNKGNFPGRFSGRQFSNSRSEMNVSTLELGDSALYLCASSLEGLLGTEAFFGQGTRLTVV.

V usage is TRBV6-6 and J usage is TRBJ1-4; maybe TRBD1 (6 bases). From germline, CDR1 is MNHNY and CDR2 SVGAGI (reference sequence). Trimming removed 1 base at V and 8 bases at J, with 11 bases between. The CDR3 length is 14 residues. The CDR3 sequence is CASSYFGGREKLFF. The DNA for the CDR3 is TGTGCCAGCAGTTACTTCGGGGGGCGAGAAAAACTGTTTTTT.

This rearrangement joins TRBV10-3 to TRBJ1-2; D is uncertain. The CDR3 is made up of 12 amino acids. Germline-derived CDR1 and CDR2 are ENHRY and SYGVKD. The ends were cut back, 3 bases at V and 5 bases at J, with 7 bases in the middle. The CDR3 DNA reads as TGTGCCATCAGTGACGTGGCTTATGGCTACACCTTC. Protein: CAISDVAYGYTF.

The gene calls are TRBV28 and TRBJ2-1; tentative D call: TRBD2 (6 bases). The CDR3 sequence is 14 residues long. V was clipped by 2 bases and J by 4 bases, with 9 bases between them. The germline gives CDR1 MDHEN, CDR2 SYDVKM. The CDR3 region has the DNA TGTGCCAGCAGTTTAGCGGGACCATACAATGAGCAGTTCTTC. This sequence encodes CASSLAGPYNEQFF. Combining the CDR3 with reference TRBV28 and TRBJ2-1 gives the whole variable domain DVKVTQSSRYLVKRTGEKVFLECVQDMDHENMFWYRQDPGLGLRLIYFSYDVKMKEKGDIPEGYSVSREKKERFSLILESASTNQTSMYLCASSLAGPYNEQFFGPGTRLTVL.

V is TRBV7-9 and J is TRBJ2-1, with 7 bases lining up with TRBD2. Trimming cost V 2 bases and J 8 bases; bases outside gene matches: 6. The V gene's germline CDR1 is SEHNR and CDR2 FQNEAQ (reference sequence). This CDR3 has 14 residues. The CDR3 DNA reads TGTGCCAGCAGCTTATCCCAGCGGGACCATGAGCAGTTCTTC. It yields the protein CASSLSQRDHEQFF.

V usage is TRBV7-9 and J usage is TRBJ2-6; 9 bases match TRBD1. Trimming at V came to 0 bases and at J to 3 bases, leaving 6 bases not matched to a gene. This CDR3 comprises 18 residues. CDR1 SEHNR and CDR2 FQNEAQ come from the germline V gene (reference sequence). CDR3 bases: TGTGCCAGCAGCTTAGCGAGGGACAGGGCAGGTGGGGCCAACGTCCTGACTTTC. Translated: CASSLARDRAGGANVLTF.

Details on this clone: Within the sample, other DNA sequences also encode this same CDR3. The V and J genes are TRBV5-1 and TRBJ2-3, with a possible D match to TRBD1 (6 bases). CDR3 length equals 13 residues. Looked up from germline, CDR1 is SGHRS and CDR2 is YFSETQ. Trimming left V 4 bases short and J 4 bases short, with 10 bases between. The CDR3 sequence: CASSPTGSDTQYF. The CDR3 bases are TGCGCCAGCAGCCCTACAGGGTCAGATACGCAGTATTTT.

The table lists this clone with a few counts. The DNA for the CDR3 is TGTGCCAGCAGCTTATACGGTCGGGGGGCCCAAGAGACCCAGTACTTC. It codes for CASSLYGRGAQETQYF. The chain combines TRBV11-2 with TRBJ2-5; a possible D gene is TRBD2 (7 bases). Trimming cost V 2 bases and J 1 base, with 14 bases left between them. The CDR3 loop spans 16 amino acids. Germline values: CDR1 SGHAT, CDR2 FQNNGV.

This clone was seen a single time. This chain links TRBV2 with TRBJ2-2, with D perhaps matching TRBD1 (6 bases). Germline V gives CDR1 SNHLY, CDR2 FYNNEI. V was cut by 5 bases and J by 4 bases, with 11 bases left in between. This CDR3 has 14 residues. The DNA for the CDR3 is TGTGCCAGCAGTTTGGACAGCCTCACCGGGGAGCTGTTTTTT. Its protein product is CASSLDSLTGELFF.

The J gene is TRBJ1-5, the V gene TRBV7-8; perhaps TRBD1 as D (5 bases). The CDR3 runs to 17 residues. Per germline, CDR1 SGHVS and CDR2 FQNEAQ. The germline V and J ends were trimmed by 1 base and 3 bases, with 16 bases remaining between them. The CDR3 region has the DNA TGTGCCAGCAGCTTAGTCGCCCGGGTAGGGGACAATCAGCCCCAGCATTTT. Amino acids: CASSLVARVGDNQPQHF. The entire variable domain, with the rest obtained from reference TRBV7-8 and TRBJ1-5, is as follows: GAGVSQSPRYKVAKRGQDVALRCDPISGHVSLFWYQQALGQGPEFLTYFQNEAQLDKSGLPSDRFFAERPEGSVSTLKIQRTQQEDSAVYLCASSLVARVGDNQPQHFGDGTRLSIL.